This T cell receptor (beta chain) was captured by sequencing in a study of blood T cell repertoires in COVID-19. On the study more broadly: The cDNA or gDNA used as material had been derived from T cells, B-cell-depleted T cells, or PBMCs.

V shed 2 bases, J shed 4 bases, and the junction held 16 bases outside the gene matches. The CDR3 extends over 18 amino acids. Using immunoSEQ multiplex PCR, the repertoire was profiled, and TCRdb retains in-frame clones only, with some absent. The sample consists of 190,000 or so clones, approximately 90% of them appearing once. Adults between about 18 and 89 years of age took part from 24 US areas. Sequencing used PBMCs or T cells enriched from blood (not recorded which). This receptor was identified in a woman in her 30s who had recovered from COVID-19. J is TRBJ2-7 and V is TRBV23-1; 8 nucleotides match TRBD1. TRBV23-1 is an open reading frame whose function is uncertain. As DNA, the CDR3 is TGCGCCAGCAGTCAACCCCCCTGGGGACAGGCTTTCTCTTACGAGCAGTACTTC. Translating gives CASSQPPWGQAFSYEQYF.